This T cell receptor beta chain was identified in a study of OX40 agonist ivuxolimab in advanced cancers. TCRdb's table, derived via immunoSEQ multiplex PCR, lists solely in-frame clones and lacks some. This sample has about 64,000 clones, with 84% found just once. The germline V gene has CDR1 LGHNA and CDR2 YNFKEQ. Trimming pared 2 bases from V and 5 bases from J, leaving 10 bases between. The CDR3 consists of 14 residues. Material: CD4+ or CD8+ T cells sorted from blood, obtained in a trial of the OX40 agonist ivuxolimab. The chain recombines TRBV4-2 with TRBJ2-1; D call uncertain. This TCR came from an adult with an advanced solid tumor such as melanoma, head and neck, liver or kidney cancer. In nucleotides, the CDR3 is TGTGCCAGCAGCCAACGTGGGATCAACAATGAGCAGTTCTTC. This translates into CASSQRGINNEQFF.